The clone carrying this T cell receptor beta chain has a count of ten or more. This sample stems from a study of T cells after yellow fever vaccination. TCRdb used MiXCR to reprocess the 5' RACE reads, holding one entry per CDR3 protein. The table includes approximately 610,000 distinct CDR3 sequences, about a sixth detected once. Germline assignment: CDR1 MGHRA and CDR2 YSYEKL. There are 14 residues in the CDR3. The V end was cut by 1 base, the J end by 11 bases, with 17 bases between. The sequences come from PBMCs, collected around 5 days after the first yellow fever vaccination. The chain recombines TRBV4-1 with TRBJ1-1; no firm D call. This clonotype was obtained from a man aged 18 to 30 who received the YFV17D yellow fever vaccine. DNA for the CDR3: TGCGCCAGCAGCCAAGGTATTCGGACCTTGGGGGCTTTCTTT. As protein: CASSQGIRTLGAFF.